This T cell receptor beta chain was identified during a study of T cell repertoires in cytomegalovirus infection. Overall study context: Both recently identified HLA-C-restricted and well-studied HLA-B-restricted CMV epitopes were used in the study. Study-wide results and caveats: Using cumulative public TCR beta family frequency, the authors identified those who carried CMV together with the relevant HLA. Ex vivo, HLA-C-restricted CMV-specific TCR beta clonotypes prevailed over the rest of the response.

This clonotype was seen more than once but under ten times. Its specificity is not known. Trimming removed 6 bases from V and 0 bases from J, with 8 bases in between. The CDR3 has 12 residues. CDR1 DFQATT and CDR2 SNEGSKA come from the germline V gene (reference sequence). From the reads, TCRdb called clonotypes with MiXCR, one entry per CDR3 protein. The data hold approximately 910,000 distinct CDR3 sequences, with around 29% observed a single time. The sequencing here drew on cultured CD8+ T cells from PBMCs, taken from culture after CMV antigen stimulation. The chain couples TRBV20-1 to TRBJ1-1; maybe TRBD1 (6 bases). The TCR originated in a human donor in good health (CMV status not recorded). Some clones in this sample may be carry-over from other donors' samples. The CDR3 bases are TGCAGTGCAAGACAGGTGAACACTGAAGCTTTCTTT. Protein sequence: CSARQVNTEAFF.